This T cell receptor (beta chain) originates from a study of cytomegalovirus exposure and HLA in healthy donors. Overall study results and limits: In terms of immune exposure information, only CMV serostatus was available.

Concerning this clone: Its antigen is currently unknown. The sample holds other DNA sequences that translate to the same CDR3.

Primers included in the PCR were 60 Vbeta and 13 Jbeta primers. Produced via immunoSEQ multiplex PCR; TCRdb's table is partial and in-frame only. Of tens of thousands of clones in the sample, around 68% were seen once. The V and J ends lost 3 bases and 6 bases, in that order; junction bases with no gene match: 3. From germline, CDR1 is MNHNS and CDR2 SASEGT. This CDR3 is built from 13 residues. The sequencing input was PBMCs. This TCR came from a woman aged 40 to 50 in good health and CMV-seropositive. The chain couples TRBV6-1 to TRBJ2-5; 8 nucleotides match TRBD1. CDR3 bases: TGTGCCAGCAGTGACAGGGGGCTTAAGACCCAGTACTTC. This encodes CASSDRGLKTQYF.